One and the same sample provided the 23 T cell receptor beta chains below, sequenced in a study of T cell clonality in common variable immunodeficiency. Profiled with immunoSEQ multiplex PCR; TCRdb holds only in-frame clones, not every one. Singletons are absent from the sample, which has about 34,000 clones. Their antigens remain unidentified. Study-wide findings and caveats: In common variable immunodeficiency, TCR beta chains reportedly carried fewer deletions and N-nucleotide insertions.

The sequenced sample was peripheral blood mononuclear cells. The receptors come from a human donor with common variable immunodeficiency.

Concerning this clone itself: The CDR3 extends 3 residues past the end of the read, so its final part is completed from the germline J gene. The chain couples TRBV11-2 to TRBJ2-5; no firm D call. The CDR3 runs 14 residues. Trimming removed 0 bases from V and 7 bases from J, with 12 bases in between. The germline V gene has CDR1 SGHAT and CDR2 FQNNGV. This chain's CDR3 is CASSLDPAERTQYF. CDR3 DNA (partial): TGTGCCAGCAGCTTAGATCCTGCGGAGAGGACC. The whole variable domain, filled in from reference TRBV11-2 and TRBJ2-5, reads EAGVAQSPRYKIIEKRQSVAFWCNPISGHATLYWYQQILGQGPKLLIQFQNNGVVDDSQLPKDRFSAERLKGVDSTLKIQPAKLEDSAVYLCASSLDPAERTQYFGPGTRLLVL.

Turning to this clone: The read ends 3 residues early relative to the CDR3; the germline J gene fills the gap. The V gene is TRBV19, the J gene TRBJ2-7, with 15 nucleotides matching TRBD2. Per the germline V gene, CDR1 is LNHDA and CDR2 is SQIVND (reference sequence). The CDR3 has 16 amino acids. Unmatched junction bases numbered 11, after V lost 8 bases and J lost 6 bases. CDR3: CASSNRTSGRAGEQYF. The CDR3 bases that were read are TGTGCCAGTTCCAATAGGACTAGCGGGAGGGCAGGCGAG.

This clone was seen at least ten times. The read terminates 3 residues ahead of where the CDR3 ends, so the germline J gene completes it. The chain joins TRBV11-2 to TRBJ2-2; TRBD2 matches 9 bases. The CDR3 spans 14 residues. V lost 5 bases to trimming and J lost 6 bases; unmatched junction nucleotides: 4. The germline gives CDR1 SGHAT, CDR2 FQNNGV. CDR3 residues: CASSLIAGAGELFF. The CDR3 DNA, read in part, is TGTGCCAGCAGCCTAATAGCGGGAGCCGGGGAG.

This clone appeared a few times. The DNA ends 3 residues before the CDR3 does, and the rest of the CDR3 is filled in from the germline J gene. The gene calls are TRBV7-9 and TRBJ2-7, with 8 positions matching TRBD1. V lost 1 base and J lost 1; bases outside the gene matches: 3. Germline CDR1 reads SEHNR; CDR2 reads FQNEAQ (reference sequence). This CDR3 has 15 residues. Partial CDR3 DNA: TGTGCCAGCAGCTTAGGACAGGGGCTTTCCTACGAG. Protein product: CASSLGQGLSYE. The entire CDR3 sequence reads CASSLGQGLSYEQYF.

On this clone itself: The DNA ends 3 residues before the CDR3 does, and the rest of the CDR3 is filled in from the germline J gene. J is TRBJ2-2 and V is TRBV7-9, with D maybe TRBD1 (5 bases). The germline CDR1 and CDR2 sequences are SEHNR and FQNEAQ (reference sequence). The CDR3 covers 13 residues. Trimming removed 6 bases at V and 6 bases at J, with 11 bases between. The chain's CDR3 is CASREGEAGELFF. CDR3 DNA, as far as it was read: TGTGCCAGCAGGGAAGGGGAAGCCGGGGAG.

This clone was found a few times. The read stops 3 residues short of the end of the CDR3; the missing end is completed from the germline J gene. V usage is TRBV5-1 and J usage is TRBJ2-7, with TRBD2 matching over 12 bases. The CDR3 extends over 15 amino acids. The V segment lost 4 bases and the J segment 3 bases; nucleotides outside the gene matches: 5. Germline CDR1 reads SGHRS; CDR2 reads YFSETQ. CDR3 amino acids: CASSLGTSGRYEQYF. CDR3 DNA (partial): TGCGCCAGCAGCCTTGGGACTAGCGGGCGCTACGAG.

This clone appeared a few times. The CDR3 end is not reached by the read, which stops 3 residues before it; the germline J gene fills it in. The chain is built from TRBV19 and TRBJ2-5, with TRBD1 matching over 7 bases. This CDR3 comprises 14 residues. Per the germline V gene, CDR1 is LNHDA and CDR2 is SQIVND (reference sequence). After removal of 1 base from V and 5 bases from J, the junction contained 4 bases not matched to a gene. The covered CDR3 bases are TGTGCCAGTAGTATAGCACAGGGGCGCGAGACC. Translation: CASSIAQGRET. From start to end, the CDR3 is CASSIAQGRETQYF.

As to this clone: From the germline J gene comes the end of the CDR3, since the read stops 3 residues before it. This rearrangement joins TRBV2 to TRBJ2-7, with 11 nucleotides matching TRBD2. The CDR3 has 14 amino acids. The J segment lost 2 bases and the V segment lost 7 bases, leaving 4 bases of the junction unmatched. The germline CDR1 and CDR2 sequences are SNHLY and FYNNEI. CDR3 sequence reads: CASNSGRGTYEQYF. CDR3 DNA (partial): TGTGCCAGCAATAGCGGGAGGGGAACCTACGAG.

A few counts support this clone. The read stops 3 residues short of the end of the CDR3; the missing end is completed from the germline J gene. The V call is TRBV6-2 or TRBV6-3, the J call TRBJ2-3; TRBD2 matches at 9 bases. The CDR3 totals 17 residues. The germline gives CDR1 MNHEY, CDR2 SVGEGT. The V segment lost 3 bases and the J segment 0 bases; nucleotides outside the gene matches: 7. This CDR3 is CASSYSRTSESTDTQYF. CDR3 DNA, as far as it was read: TGTGCCAGCAGTTATTCCCGGACTAGCGAGAGCACAGATACG.

Of note for this clone: The CDR3 is cut off 3 residues early in the read; its end comes from the germline J gene. The V call is TRBV18, the J call TRBJ1-5, with TRBD1 identical over 7 bases. CDR3 length: 13 amino acids. Germline V gives CDR1 KGHSH, CDR2 LQKENI. CDR3 loop: CASSPRGGPPQHF. The sequenced part of the CDR3 DNA is TGTGCCAGCTCACCAAGAGGGGGCCCCCCC. Combining the CDR3 with reference TRBV18 and TRBJ1-5 gives the whole variable domain NAGVMQNPRHLVRRRGQEARLRCSPMKGHSHVYWYRQLPEEGLKFMVYLQKENIIDESGMPKERFSAEFPKEGPSILRIQQVVRGDSAAYFCASSPRGGPPQHFGDGTRLSIL.

On this clone itself: The read halts 3 residues ahead of the CDR3 end, with the missing end drawn from the germline J gene. J is TRBJ1-2 and V is TRBV5-1; the match to TRBD1 covers 7 bases. Germline lookup yields CDR1 SGHRS and CDR2 YFSETQ. The CDR3 is 17 amino acids. The sequenced CDR3 bases are TGCGCCAGCAGCTTGAAATACATACAGGGGTTCGCAGCGAGC. Its translation: CASSLKYIQGFAAS. The whole CDR3 sequence is CASSLKYIQGFAASYTF.

Details on this clone: The sequence runs out 3 residues before the end of the CDR3; the remainder is reconstructed from the germline J gene. The gene calls are TRBV19 and TRBJ1-5, with no clear D. Per the germline V gene, CDR1 is LNHDA and CDR2 is SQIVND (reference sequence). The CDR3 has 12 residues. V was pared by 9 bases and J by 3 bases, with 9 bases between. CDR3 residues: CARSNSNQPQHF. The CDR3 DNA, read in part, is TGTGCCAGGTCGAACTCCAATCAGCCC.

This clone has more than one count but fewer than ten. The sequence runs out 3 residues before the end of the CDR3; the remainder is reconstructed from the germline J gene. This chain joins TRBV19 and TRBJ1-4; 7 bases line up with TRBD1. Germline values: CDR1 LNHDA, CDR2 SQIVND (reference sequence). J lost 3 bases, V lost 5 bases, and 9 bases had no gene match. The CDR3 is made up of 16 amino acids. The CDR3 sequence: CASSHLPGQSNEKLFF. The sequenced CDR3 bases are TGTGCCAGTAGTCACCTCCCGGGACAGTCTAATGAAAAA.

In the case of this clone: Read coverage stops 3 residues before the CDR3 terminus; the germline J gene supplies the remainder. The V call is TRBV5-1, the J call TRBJ2-1, with D perhaps matching TRBD2 (6 bases). Germline lookup yields CDR1 SGHRS and CDR2 YFSETQ. V was shortened by 5 bases and J by 7 bases, with 28 bases between the two germline ends. The CDR3 length is 18 residues. CDR3 residues: CASRYVTGTHNEENEQFF. CDR3 DNA (partial): TGCGCCAGCAGGTATGTAACCGGGACTCACAATGAGGAGAATGAG.

At least ten counts were recorded for this clone. From the germline J gene comes the end of the CDR3, since the read stops 3 residues before it. The chain is built from TRBV5-6 and TRBJ2-1; D is undetermined. From germline, CDR1 is SGHDT and CDR2 YYEEEE. The CDR3 loop spans 13 amino acids. The ends were cut back, 2 bases at V and 4 bases at J, with 7 bases in the middle. CDR3 bases read: TGTGCCAGCAGCTTTACGAGGTACAATGAG. Protein sequence: CASSFTRYNE. The whole CDR3 protein reads CASSFTRYNEQFF.

This clone occurred many times. The read falls 3 residues short of the CDR3 end, and the missing part is taken from the germline J gene. V gene TRBV20-1 combines with J gene TRBJ1-5; 9 nucleotides match TRBD1. V lost 1 base, J lost 3 bases, and 7 bases stayed unmatched. Germline lookup yields CDR1 DFQATT and CDR2 SNEGSKA (reference sequence). The CDR3 is 16 amino acids. The CDR3 here is CSARAIRDRVNQPQHF. The sequenced part of the CDR3 DNA is TGCAGTGCTAGAGCCATCAGGGACAGGGTCAATCAGCCC.

This clone came up many times. The read halts 3 residues ahead of the CDR3 end, with the missing end drawn from the germline J gene. V gene TRBV19 combines with J gene TRBJ1-1, with a weak D call TRBD1 (5 bases). CDR1 is LNHDA, CDR2 SQIVND, per germline (reference sequence). V gave up 3 bases and J gave up 3 bases, with 20 bases separating them. The CDR3 length is 17 residues. The CDR3 is CASSISGRGRSDTEAFF. The covered CDR3 bases are TGTGCCAGTAGTATTTCAGGGCGCGGACGCTCGGACACTGAA. The full variable domain, in which reference TRBV19 and TRBJ1-1 provide the parts outside the CDR3, is DGGITQSPKYLFRKEGQNVTLSCEQNLNHDAMYWYRQDPGQGLRLIYYSQIVNDFQKGDIAEGYSVSREKKESFPLTVTSAQKNPTAFYLCASSISGRGRSDTEAFFGQGTRLTVV.

As regards this clone: The sequenced fragment ends 3 residues before the CDR3 boundary, so the rest is inferred from the germline J gene. V gene TRBV20-1 combines with J gene TRBJ2-5; 9 bases match TRBD2. V trimming: 0 bases; J trimming: 5 bases; junction bases outside the gene matches: 13. The germline V gene encodes CDR1 DFQATT and CDR2 SNEGSKA (reference sequence). The CDR3 covers 17 residues. CDR3 protein: CSARDGASGALRETQYF. CDR3 DNA, as far as it was read: TGCAGTGCTAGAGATGGCGCTAGCGGGGCCCTTAGGGAGACC.

The CDR3 sequence is CAWDPLGGSDEKLFF. The CDR3 DNA, read in part, is TGTGCCTGGGATCCCTTGGGGGGATCTGATGAAAAA. The genes are TRBV30 and TRBJ1-4, with D tentatively TRBD1 (5 bases). The read halts 3 residues ahead of the CDR3 end, with the missing end drawn from the germline J gene. Germline CDR1 reads GTSNPN; CDR2 reads SVGIG (reference sequence). Trimming stripped 5 bases from V and 6 bases from J, with 19 bases between. The CDR3 contains 15 residues.

This clone was seen more than once but under ten times. The read terminates 3 residues before the CDR3 end, so the remaining end is supplied by the germline J gene. The chain has TRBV20-1 and TRBJ2-7, with 8 bases lining up with TRBD2. The trim removed 6 bases at V and 3 bases at J, leaving 10 bases unmatched. CDR3 length equals 14 residues. Germline CDR1 is DFQATT and CDR2 is SNEGSKA (reference sequence). The CDR3 region is CSASGGDRYYEQYF. The CDR3 DNA, read in part, is TGCAGTGCCTCGGGGGGGGATAGGTACTACGAG.

This clone has only a few counts. The missing CDR3 end, 3 residues past where the read stops, is filled in from the germline J gene. The chain has TRBV7-8 and TRBJ2-1, with TRBD1 as a possible D gene (5 bases). The V end was cut by 2 bases, the J end by 0 bases, with 8 bases between. Germline CDR1 and CDR2: SGHVS and FQNEAQ. The CDR3 is 15 amino acids. CDR3 bases read: TGTGCCAGCAGCTTACCCAGGGCCTCCTACAATGAG. It specifies CASSLPRASYNE. The entire CDR3 protein is CASSLPRASYNEQFF.

This clone has a count of ten or more. The read ends 3 residues shy of where the CDR3 ends; the end is completed using the germline J gene. The chain employs TRBV6-1 and TRBJ1-1; D perhaps matches TRBD1 (5 bases). The CDR3 sequence is 13 residues long. Per germline, CDR1 MNHNS and CDR2 SASEGT. Partial CDR3 DNA: TGTGCCAGCAGTGAAGCGGTCAGGGTAGAG. Translating gives CASSEAVRVE. The entire CDR3 is CASSEAVRVEAFF.

This clone was detected many times. The read ends 3 residues early relative to the CDR3; the germline J gene fills the gap. The chain joins TRBV18 to TRBJ2-6, with TRBD2 as a possible D gene (5 bases). This CDR3 is built from 17 residues. Trimming shortened V by 5 bases and J by 3 bases, and 17 bases separated the two germline ends. Germline V lookup: CDR1 KGHSH, CDR2 LQKENI. The CDR3 loop is CASSRTRLRYGANVLTF. The covered CDR3 bases are TGTGCCAGCTCAAGAACTAGACTCCGCTATGGGGCCAACGTC.